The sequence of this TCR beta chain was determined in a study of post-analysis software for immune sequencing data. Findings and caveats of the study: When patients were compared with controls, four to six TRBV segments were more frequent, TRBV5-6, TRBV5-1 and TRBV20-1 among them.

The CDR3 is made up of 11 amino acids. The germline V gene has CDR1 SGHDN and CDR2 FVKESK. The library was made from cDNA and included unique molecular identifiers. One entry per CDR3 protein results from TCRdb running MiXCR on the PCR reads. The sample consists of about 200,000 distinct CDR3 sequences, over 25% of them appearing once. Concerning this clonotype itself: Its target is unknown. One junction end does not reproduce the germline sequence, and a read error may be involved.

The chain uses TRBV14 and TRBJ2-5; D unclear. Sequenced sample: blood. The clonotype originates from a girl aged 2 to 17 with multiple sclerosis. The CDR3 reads CASSRQGTQYF. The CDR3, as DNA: TGTGCCAGCAGTCGACAAGGGACCCAGTACTTC.